Listed below are T cell receptor beta chains from one sample, sequenced in a study of cytomegalovirus exposure and HLA in healthy donors. Assay used: immunoSEQ multiplex PCR; TCRdb lists only in-frame clones, some missing. The sample has 130,000 to 150,000 clones, more than 60% seen once. Sequenced: PBMCs. These receptors were collected from a male donor in good health and CMV-seronegative. Both conserved end residues are part of each CDR3. The D gene is left open where the match is weak. Clone size is shown for a subset of rows, as once, few, many or a class of expanded clone.

CDR3 DNA,CDR3 protein,CDR3 length,J gene,clone size,D gene,V gene
TGTGCCAGCAGCCGACTAGGGCAAGAATACGAGCAGTACTTC,CASSRLGQEYEQYF,14,TRBJ2-7,NA,NA,TRBV5-4
TGTGCCAGCAGCGTAGCTACGAGACAGGGGTTCCCCTCTGGGGCCAACGTCCTGACTTTC,CASSVATRQGFPSGANVLTF,20,TRBJ2-6,NA,TRBD1,TRBV9
TGTGCCAGCAGCCAAAGGGGCGGCACCGGGGAGCTGTTTTTT,CASSQRGGTGELFF,14,TRBJ2-2,NA,NA,TRBV16
TGTGCCAGCAGCCGGCGGCGAGTAGAGCAGTTCTTC,CASSRRRVEQFF,12,TRBJ2-1,few,NA,TRBV21-1
TGCGCCAGCAGTGAGCAGACAGATACGCAGTATTTT,CASSEQTDTQYF,12,TRBJ2-3,NA,NA,TRBV10-2
TGTGCCAGGAAAACAGAGAATGGCTACCCCTTC,CARKTENGYPF,11,TRBJ1-2,NA,NA,TRBV6-1
TGTGCCAGCAGTGAAGGGATTGGGGCAGCGACCTACGAGCAGTACTTC,CASSEGIGAATYEQYF,16,TRBJ2-7,NA,NA,TRBV6-1
TGTGCCTGGAGTGGGACTCGCTATAATTCACCCCTCCACTTT,CAWSGTRYNSPLHF,14,TRBJ1-6,NA,NA,TRBV30
TGTGCCAGCAGGGGGGACAGGGGTGGATCACCCCTCCACTTT,CASRGDRGGSPLHF,14,TRBJ1-6,NA,TRBD1,TRBV25-1
TGTGCCAGCAGCTTGGTGAGGCAGGGAAAGACCCAGTACTTC,CASSLVRQGKTQYF,14,TRBJ2-5,NA,NA,TRBV5-4
TGTGCCAGCGCAGGGGTCGTCAATGAGCAGTTCTTC,CASAGVVNEQFF,12,TRBJ2-1,NA,NA,TRBV6-5
TGTGCCAGTAGTACGACATTCGCCGGGACTAGCGGGGGCACAGATACGCAGTATTTT,CASSTTFAGTSGGTDTQYF,19,TRBJ2-3,NA,TRBD2,TRBV19
TGTGCCAGTTCCCGGGACAGGGGGGGGAACACTGAAGCTTTCTTT,CASSRDRGGNTEAFF,15,TRBJ1-1,NA,TRBD1,TRBV19
TGTGCCAGTAGTCTCCGGACTAGCGGATCTAGCACAGATACGCAGTATTTT,CASSLRTSGSSTDTQYF,17,TRBJ2-3,NA,TRBD2,TRBV19
TGTGCCAGTAGCCTCCCTGTGGGGGCCGCAGATACGCAGTATTTT,CASSLPVGAADTQYF,15,TRBJ2-3,few,NA,TRBV19
TGTGCCAGCAGTGCCGTACTAGCGGGAGGAGGAAATGAGCAGTTCTTC,CASSAVLAGGGNEQFF,16,TRBJ2-1,NA,TRBD2,TRBV28
TGTGCCAGCAGCTTCGACTCGGTGAGCGAGCAGTTCTTC,CASSFDSVSEQFF,13,TRBJ2-1,NA,NA,TRBV7-6
TGTGCCAGCAGTAAGGATTGGGGGGGTTCTGAAGCTTTCTTT,CASSKDWGGSEAFF,14,TRBJ1-1,few,NA,TRBV2
TGTGCCAGCAGTCCCCACCGGGCGGGGTACAATGAGCAGTTCTTC,CASSPHRAGYNEQFF,15,TRBJ2-1,NA,NA,TRBV27
TGTGCCAGCAGCCCGGGGACAGGGCCGTACGAGCAGTACTTC,CASSPGTGPYEQYF,14,TRBJ2-7,NA,TRBD1,TRBV7-9
TGCGCCAGCAGACCCGATAGTAATTCACCCCTCCACTTT,CASRPDSNSPLHF,13,TRBJ1-6,NA,NA,TRBV5-1
TGTGCCAGCAGCTTACTTGAGACAACGGCTTTCTTT,CASSLLETTAFF,12,TRBJ1-1,NA,NA,TRBV7-9
TGCAGCGTTGAACGAACCCCCACTAGCGGGAGGAAGACAGATACGCAGTATTTT,CSVERTPTSGRKTDTQYF,18,TRBJ2-3,few,TRBD2,TRBV29-1
TGTGCCAGCAGCTCTGTTGGAAACACCATATATTTT,CASSSVGNTIYF,12,TRBJ1-3,NA,NA,TRBV5-6
TGCAGCGTTGAAACTGGAAACGACCGGGGAGCTTTCTTT,CSVETGNDRGAFF,13,TRBJ1-1,few,NA,TRBV29-1
TGTGCCAGCAGCGAGAGCGGGAGGGCCAGCACAGATACGCAGTATTTT,CASSESGRASTDTQYF,16,TRBJ2-3,NA,TRBD2,TRBV9
TGTGCCAGCAGCCAAGACAGGGGTGGCTGGGAGACCCAGTACTTC,CASSQDRGGWETQYF,15,TRBJ2-5,once,TRBD1,TRBV6-6
TGTGCCAGCAGCACCACTCAGGGGGGAGAGACCCAGTACTTC,CASSTTQGGETQYF,14,TRBJ2-5,NA,NA,TRBV9
TGTGCCAGCAGCTCGCTAGCGGGCTCCTACGAGCAGTACTTC,CASSSLAGSYEQYF,14,TRBJ2-7,NA,TRBD2,TRBV5-6
TGTGCCTGGAGGGCGCCCCTGGGACTAGGGATCGAGCAGTACTTC,CAWRAPLGLGIEQYF,15,TRBJ2-7,few,TRBD2,TRBV30
TGTGCCAGTAGTATAGAGGCATGGTACACTGAAGCTTTCTTT,CASSIEAWYTEAFF,14,TRBJ1-1,NA,NA,TRBV19
TGCGCCAGCAGCCCGGGGACTAGCGGGAGTAGGTACGAGCAGTACTTC,CASSPGTSGSRYEQYF,16,TRBJ2-7,few,TRBD2,TRBV5-1
TGCAGCGGGGGACAGGGTGGAGAGACCCAGTACTTC,CSGGQGGETQYF,12,TRBJ2-5,NA,TRBD1,TRBV29-1
TGTGCCAGCAGCCAAGAGGGCCGGTGGGTAGGTGAAAAACTGTTTTTT,CASSQEGRWVGEKLFF,16,TRBJ1-4,NA,NA,TRBV4-2
TGTGCCTGGACTTTAGGAGAGGCGGAAGCTTTCTTT,CAWTLGEAEAFF,12,TRBJ1-1,NA,NA,TRBV30
TGTGCCAGCAGCTTGTCCAGGGTCCAAGAGACCCAGTACTTC,CASSLSRVQETQYF,14,TRBJ2-5,NA,NA,TRBV5-4
TGTGCCAGCAGCCAAGGCGGCCCCGTGCAGTACTTC,CASSQGGPVQYF,12,TRBJ2-7,NA,NA,TRBV4-2
TGTGCCAGCAGTCCCGGGAACGGCGAGCAGTACTTC,CASSPGNGEQYF,12,TRBJ2-7,once,NA,TRBV6-6
TGTGCCAGCAGTGAAACGAGAGGTGGCAGGGGCGACACCATATATTTT,CASSETRGGRGDTIYF,16,TRBJ1-3,NA,NA,TRBV25-1
TGCGCCAGCAGCTTGGGGCACCTCAGCGGGAACACTGAAGCTTTCTTT,CASSLGHLSGNTEAFF,16,TRBJ1-1,once,NA,TRBV5-1
TGTGCCAGCAGTAAAGCACTACAGGGAGTCGAGCAGTACTTC,CASSKALQGVEQYF,14,TRBJ2-7,NA,NA,TRBV6-6
TGTGCCAGCAGCTTCCCCTCCGCTGAAGCTTTCTTT,CASSFPSAEAFF,12,TRBJ1-1,NA,NA,TRBV5-8
TGTGCCAGCAGCACCGGGACTACTCCATACGAGCAGTACTTC,CASSTGTTPYEQYF,14,TRBJ2-7,NA,TRBD2,TRBV7-2
TGTGCCAGCAGTCCCGCCAAGCATAGTGAGAATGAGCAGTTCTTC,CASSPAKHSENEQFF,15,TRBJ2-1,NA,NA,TRBV27
TGCGCCAGCAGCCCAGCGGGAGGGCCGCCCGCTCGCAATGAGCAGTTCTTC,CASSPAGGPPARNEQFF,17,TRBJ2-1,NA,TRBD2,TRBV4-1
TGCGCCAGCAGCTTGGAGCGGGTTGGCTACACCTTC,CASSLERVGYTF,12,TRBJ1-2,once,NA,TRBV5-1
TGTGCCAGCAGTTTAGTGACAGGGAATCAGCCCCAGCATTTT,CASSLVTGNQPQHF,14,TRBJ1-5,NA,TRBD1,TRBV27
TGTGCCAGCAGCTTTGGACAGGGGAATCAGCCCCAGCATTTT,CASSFGQGNQPQHF,14,TRBJ1-5,NA,TRBD1,TRBV6-1
TGTGCCAGCAGTTTATCGTGGCGGTCCTACGAGCAGTACTTC,CASSLSWRSYEQYF,14,TRBJ2-7,NA,NA,TRBV27
TGTGCCAGCAGTCTAACCCACAGGGGTGATTATGGCTACACCTTC,CASSLTHRGDYGYTF,15,TRBJ1-2,once,TRBD1,TRBV6-5
TGCAGCGTAACAGAGGGCTATGGCTACACCTTC,CSVTEGYGYTF,11,TRBJ1-2,NA,NA,TRBV29-1
TGTGCCAGCAGCTTGGAACTCGCTCGATCCTACAATGAGCAGTTCTTC,CASSLELARSYNEQFF,16,TRBJ2-1,NA,NA,TRBV5-4
TGTGCCAGCAGTTACTCGAGGGACAGGGGAGCTTTCTTT,CASSYSRDRGAFF,13,TRBJ1-1,few,TRBD1,TRBV6-6
TGTGCCAGCAGCGCTTTGGTAAGGGGAGAAGCTTTCTTT,CASSALVRGEAFF,13,TRBJ1-1,NA,NA,TRBV6-6
TGCAGCGCTACAGGGATAGTAGCTTTCTTT,CSATGIVAFF,10,TRBJ1-1,NA,NA,TRBV29-1
TGTGCCTGGAGAGCTAGCGGGGTCGCTGAGCAGTTCTTC,CAWRASGVAEQFF,13,TRBJ2-1,NA,TRBD2,TRBV30
TGTGCCAGCAGCTTGGGGGGACAGGAGACTGAAGCTTTCTTT,CASSLGGQETEAFF,14,TRBJ1-1,once,TRBD1,TRBV5-6